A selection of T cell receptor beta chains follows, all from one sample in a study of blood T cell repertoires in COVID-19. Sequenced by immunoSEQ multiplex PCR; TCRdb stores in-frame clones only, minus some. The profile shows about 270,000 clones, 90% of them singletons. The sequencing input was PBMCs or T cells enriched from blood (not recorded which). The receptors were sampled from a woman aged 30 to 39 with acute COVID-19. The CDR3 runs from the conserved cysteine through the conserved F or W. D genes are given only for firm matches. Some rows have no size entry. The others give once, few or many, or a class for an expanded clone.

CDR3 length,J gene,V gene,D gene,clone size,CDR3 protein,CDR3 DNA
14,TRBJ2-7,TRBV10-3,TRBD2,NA,CAISASGRNYEQYF,TGTGCCATCAGTGCTAGCGGGAGGAACTACGAGCAGTACTTC
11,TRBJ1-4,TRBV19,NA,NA,CASSIGEKLFF,TGTGCCAGTAGTATTGGCGAAAAACTGTTTTTT
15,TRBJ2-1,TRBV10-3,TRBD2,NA,CAIRTSGSYDNEQFF,TGTGCCATTCGGACTAGCGGGAGTTACGACAATGAGCAGTTCTTC
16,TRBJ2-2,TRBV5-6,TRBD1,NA,CASSFLSQGDTGELFF,TGTGCCAGCAGCTTCCTCTCTCAGGGGGACACCGGGGAGCTGTTTTTT
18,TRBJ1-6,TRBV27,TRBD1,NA,CASSLSRTGSAWNSPLHF,TGTGCCAGCAGTTTATCCCGGACAGGGAGCGCGTGGAATTCACCCCTCCACTTT
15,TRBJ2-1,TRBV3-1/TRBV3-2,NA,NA,CASSPRADSYNEQFF,TGTGCCAGCAGCCCCCGAGCGGACAGCTACAATGAGCAGTTCTTC
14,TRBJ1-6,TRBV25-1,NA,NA,CASSETAYNSPLHF,TGTGCCAGCAGTGAAACAGCATATAATTCACCCCTCCACTTT
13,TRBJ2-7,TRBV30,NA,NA,CAWSRSGNYEQYF,TGTGCCTGGAGTCGTAGCGGAAACTACGAGCAGTACTTC
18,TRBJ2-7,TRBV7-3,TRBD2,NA,CASILTSGKGPYEHEPYF,TGTGCCAGCATCCTGACTAGCGGGAAAGGCCCCTACGAGCACGAACCGTACTTC
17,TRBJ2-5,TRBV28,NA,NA,CASSLGPTKQGWETQYF,TGTGCCAGCAGTTTAGGCCCTACTAAACAGGGCTGGGAGACCCAGTACTTC
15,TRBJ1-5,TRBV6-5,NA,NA,CASSYYRDSNQPQHF,TGTGCCAGCAGTTACTACCGGGATAGCAATCAGCCCCAGCATTTT
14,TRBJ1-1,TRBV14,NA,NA,CASSRGTVGTEAFF,TGTGCCAGCAGCCGCGGGACCGTAGGCACTGAAGCTTTCTTT
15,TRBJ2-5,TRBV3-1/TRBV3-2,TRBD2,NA,CASSQDLAGAETQYF,TGTGCCAGCAGCCAAGATCTAGCGGGGGCAGAGACCCAGTACTTC
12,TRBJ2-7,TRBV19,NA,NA,CARAIRDYEQYF,TGTGCCAGGGCTATACGGGACTACGAGCAGTACTTC
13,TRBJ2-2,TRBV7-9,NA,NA,CASSLVSGGELFF,TGTGCCAGCAGCTTAGTGTCGGGCGGGGAGCTGTTTTTT
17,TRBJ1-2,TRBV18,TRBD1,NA,CASSLRGDSGGLSGYTF,TGTGCCAGCTCACTACGGGGGGACAGCGGGGGCCTATCGGGCTACACCTTC
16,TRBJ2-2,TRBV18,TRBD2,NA,CASSPQSREGTGELFF,TGTGCCAGCTCACCACAATCCAGGGAGGGCACCGGGGAGCTGTTTTTT
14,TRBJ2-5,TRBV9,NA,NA,CASSVGSRQETQYF,TGTGCCAGCAGCGTAGGATCTAGACAAGAGACCCAGTACTTC
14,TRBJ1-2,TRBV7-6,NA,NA,CASSLGGEGYGYTF,TGTGCCAGCAGCTTAGGGGGGGAAGGGTATGGCTACACCTTC
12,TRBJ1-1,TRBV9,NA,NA,CASSDEGGGAFF,TGTGCCAGCAGCGATGAGGGTGGAGGAGCTTTCTTT
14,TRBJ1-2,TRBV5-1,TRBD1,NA,CASSLGQGGYGYTF,TGCGCCAGCAGCTTGGGGCAGGGGGGCTATGGCTACACCTTC
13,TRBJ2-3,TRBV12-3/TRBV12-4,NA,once,CATTGSSPDTQYF,TGTGCCACAACCGGGTCCTCACCAGATACGCAGTATTTT
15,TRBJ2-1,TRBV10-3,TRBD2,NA,CAISERTSGSDEQFF,TGTGCCATCAGTGAAAGGACTAGCGGAAGCGATGAGCAGTTCTTC
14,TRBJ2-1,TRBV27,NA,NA,CASRSTGENNEQFF,TGTGCCAGCAGGTCCACCGGGGAGAACAATGAGCAGTTCTTC
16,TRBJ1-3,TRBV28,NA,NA,CASSPPAQSSGNTIYF,TGTGCCAGCAGCCCCCCAGCACAGAGCTCTGGAAACACCATATATTTT
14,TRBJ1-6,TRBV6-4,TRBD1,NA,CASSRDRDGSPLHF,TGTGCCAGCAGCCGCGACAGGGACGGATCACCCCTCCACTTT
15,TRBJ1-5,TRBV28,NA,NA,CASSGGWESGQPQHF,TGTGCCAGCAGTGGAGGCTGGGAGTCTGGTCAGCCCCAGCATTTT
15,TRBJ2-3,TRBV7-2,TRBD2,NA,CASSLLIAGRDTQYF,TGTGCCAGCAGCTTATTAATAGCGGGGAGAGATACGCAGTATTTT
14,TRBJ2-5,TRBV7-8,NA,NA,CASSLVDYQETQYF,TGTGCCAGCAGCTTAGTGGACTATCAAGAGACCCAGTACTTC
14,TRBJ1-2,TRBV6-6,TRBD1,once,CASRDGTGNYGYTF,TGTGCCAGCAGGGATGGGACAGGGAACTATGGCTACACCTTC
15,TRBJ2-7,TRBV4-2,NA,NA,CASSQAATVSYEQYF,TGTGCCAGCAGCCAAGCTGCGACAGTCTCCTACGAGCAGTACTTC
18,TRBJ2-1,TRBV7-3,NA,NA,CASSPTAPPFQQANEQFF,TGTGCCAGCAGCCCAACCGCGCCCCCCTTTCAACAGGCCAATGAGCAGTTCTTC
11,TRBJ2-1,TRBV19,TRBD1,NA,CASSMEDRGFF,TGTGCCAGTAGTATGGAGGACAGGGGGTTCTTC
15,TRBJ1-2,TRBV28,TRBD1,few,CASSFVGQGAGGYTF,TGTGCCAGCAGTTTCGTGGGACAGGGGGCTGGGGGCTACACCTTC
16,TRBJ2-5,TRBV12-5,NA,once,CASGLATTGPSETQYF,TGTGCTAGTGGTTTGGCAACGACAGGCCCATCAGAGACCCAGTACTTC
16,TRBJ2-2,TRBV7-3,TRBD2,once,CASSLNGGSLTGELFF,TGTGCCAGCAGCTTAAACGGCGGGAGCCTCACCGGGGAGCTGTTTTTT
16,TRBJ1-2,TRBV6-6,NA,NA,CASSHGQGRSNYGYTF,TGTGCCAGCAGTCACGGGCAGGGAAGATCGAACTATGGCTACACCTTC